This T cell receptor beta chain was retrieved from a study of graft-versus-host responses after intestinal transplantation. Study-wide context: Multivisceral, liver-intestinal, or isolated intestinal transplants were given to recipients. Each recipient received anti-thymocyte globulin induction, then tacrolimus and steroids for around 3 years.

Regarding the study as a whole: Marrow from the recipient contained GvH clones, some of which had appeared first in ileum or blood. Peak levels of circulating GvH clones tracked with early post-transplant HvG declines.

As regards this clone: Its antigen is undetermined.

V was clipped by 0 bases and J by 5 bases; unmatched bases: 10. CDR1 and CDR2 from the germline V gene are SGHDT and YYEEEE. The length of the CDR3 is 16 residues. Sequenced by immunoSEQ multiplex PCR; TCRdb stores in-frame clones only, minus some. Of about 70,000 clones in the sample, around 90% were seen once. The sample here was unstimulated CD8+ T cells sorted from spleen or lymph node cells, taken before transplant. The sequence was collected from a human donor who was the organ donor for an intestinal transplant. The rearrangement links TRBV5-6 to TRBJ2-7; 8 bases line up with TRBD2. For the CDR3, the DNA is TGTGCCAGCAGCTTGGCGGGGGGGACCCCTTTGGACGAGCAGTACGTC. Its protein product is CASSLAGGTPLDEQYV.